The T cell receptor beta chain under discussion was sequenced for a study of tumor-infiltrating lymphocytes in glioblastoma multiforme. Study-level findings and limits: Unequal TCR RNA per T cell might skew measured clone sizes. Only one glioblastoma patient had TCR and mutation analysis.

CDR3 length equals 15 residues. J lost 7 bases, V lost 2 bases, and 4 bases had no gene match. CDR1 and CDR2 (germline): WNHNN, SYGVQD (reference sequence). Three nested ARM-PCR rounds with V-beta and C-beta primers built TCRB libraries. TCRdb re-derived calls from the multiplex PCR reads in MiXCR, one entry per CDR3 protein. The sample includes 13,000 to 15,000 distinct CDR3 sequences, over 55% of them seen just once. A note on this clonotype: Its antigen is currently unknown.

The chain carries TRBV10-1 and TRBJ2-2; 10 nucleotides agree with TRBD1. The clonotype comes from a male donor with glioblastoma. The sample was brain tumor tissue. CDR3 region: CASSELGQGIGELFF. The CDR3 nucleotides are TGCGCCAGCAGTGAGCTGGGACAGGGGATCGGGGAGCTGTTTTTT.